Listed below are T cell receptor beta chains from one sample, sequenced in a study of regulatory T cells in long-lasting Graves disease. From the multiplex PCR reads, TCRdb called clonotypes with MiXCR, one entry per CDR3 protein. Of approximately 490,000 distinct CDR3 sequences in the sample, roughly 15% were seen once. This sample also appeared in a second study, on T cells in Graves' hyperthyroidism and ophthalmopathy.

The sample consisted of peripheral blood mononuclear cells (PBMCs), taken at new diagnosis, from a patient treated with antithyroid drugs. Receptors were obtained from a man in his forties with Graves disease. Each CDR3 is given with its conserved first and last residue. The order of the fields is J gene, V gene, D gene, clone size, CDR3 protein, CDR3 DNA. A D gene is named only where the DNA matches it firmly. Size is omitted from some rows. Given values are once, few, many or a class for expanded clones.

>TRBJ2-7|TRBV27|TRBD2|many
CASSYKRDSYEQYF
TGTGCCAGCAGTTACAAGCGGGACTCCTACGAGCAGTACTTC
>TRBJ1-1|TRBV19|NA|many
CASSSSGVNTEAFF
TGTGCCAGTAGTTCCTCAGGGGTTAACACTGAAGCTTTCTTT
>TRBJ2-3|TRBV28|NA|many
CASSHRDGRTDTQYF
TGTGCCAGCAGTCACCGGGACGGCCGCACAGATACGCAGTATTTT
>TRBJ2-5|TRBV25-1|TRBD2|few
CASSEWREGETQYF
TGTGCCAGCAGTGAGTGGCGGGAGGGAGAGACCCAGTACTTC
>TRBJ2-1|TRBV12-3/TRBV12-4|TRBD2|many
CASSRGLAGFGEQFF
TGTGCCAGCAGCCGGGGACTAGCGGGATTTGGAGAGCAGTTCTTC
>TRBJ2-3|TRBV11-2|NA|many
CASSPGLRFTDTQYF
TGTGCCAGCAGCCCAGGGCTTCGGTTCACAGATACGCAGTATTTT
>TRBJ1-6|TRBV2|TRBD1|many
CASSRDSSYNSPLHF
TGTGCCAGCAGTCGGGACAGCTCCTATAATTCACCCCTCCACTTT
>TRBJ2-5|TRBV12-3/TRBV12-4|TRBD2|NA
CASSRWTSGRWETQYF
TGTGCCAGCAGCCGTTGGACTAGCGGGAGGTGGGAGACCCAGTACTTC
>TRBJ2-7|TRBV29-1|NA|many
CSVVTTSYEQYF
TGCAGCGTTGTGACAACCTCCTACGAGCAGTACTTC
>TRBJ2-1|TRBV7-7|NA|many
CASSLGVNKNNEQFF
TGTGCTAGCAGCTTAGGGGTGAATAAAAACAATGAGCAGTTCTTC
>TRBJ2-2|TRBV3-1|NA|many
CASSQTGELFF
TGTGCCAGCAGTCAAACCGGGGAGCTGTTTTTT